This TCR beta chain was recorded in a study of T-cell reconstitution after alpha-beta-depleted transplantation in children. Study results and caveats: Reportedly, alpha-beta T cells present about two months post-transplant originated from several hundred expanded clones of graft origin.

Molecular barcoding with unique molecular identifiers was used for the TCRbeta library. TCRdb re-derived calls from the PCR reads in MiXCR, one entry per CDR3 protein. In the table there are around 70,000 distinct CDR3 sequences, around 9.9% of which are singletons. With respect to this clonotype: Its specificity is not known.

With 5 bases removed from V and 0 bases from J, the gap between germline ends came to 20 bases. From germline, CDR1 is SGHRS and CDR2 YFSETQ. CDR3 length equals 18 residues. The receptor was isolated from a boy under 18 with acute myeloid leukemia, due to receive a stem cell transplant. The rearrangement links TRBV5-1 to TRBJ2-2, with TRBD1 as a possible D gene (7 bases). The starting material was PBMCs, obtained before TCRalphabeta/CD19-depleted stem cell transplant. CDR3 in amino acids: CASSLRSRGVSNTGELFF. CDR3 bases: TGCGCCAGCAGTCTGCGGTCCAGGGGGGTGTCGAACACCGGGGAGCTGTTTTTT.